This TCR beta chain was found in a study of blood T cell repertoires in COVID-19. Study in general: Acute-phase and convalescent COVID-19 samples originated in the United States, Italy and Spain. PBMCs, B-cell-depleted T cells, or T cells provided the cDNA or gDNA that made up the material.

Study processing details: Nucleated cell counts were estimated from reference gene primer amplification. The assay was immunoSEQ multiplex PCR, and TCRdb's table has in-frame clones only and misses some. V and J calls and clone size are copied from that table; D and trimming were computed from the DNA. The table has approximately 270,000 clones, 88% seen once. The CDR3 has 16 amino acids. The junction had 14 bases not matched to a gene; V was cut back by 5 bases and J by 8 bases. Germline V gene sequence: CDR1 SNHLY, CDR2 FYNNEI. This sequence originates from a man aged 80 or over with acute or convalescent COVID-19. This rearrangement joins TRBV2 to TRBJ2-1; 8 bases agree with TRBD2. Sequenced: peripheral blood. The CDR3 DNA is TGTGCCAGCAGTACCCGTGACGGGGGGGAGGGCTATGAGCAGTTCTTC. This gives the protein CASSTRDGGEGYEQFF. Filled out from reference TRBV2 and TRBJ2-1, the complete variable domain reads EPEVTQTPSHQVTQMGQEVILRCVPISNHLYFYWYRQILGQKVEFLVSFYNNEISEKSEIFDDQFSVERPDGSNFTLKIRSTKLEDSAMYFCASSTRDGGEGYEQFFGPGTRLTVL.